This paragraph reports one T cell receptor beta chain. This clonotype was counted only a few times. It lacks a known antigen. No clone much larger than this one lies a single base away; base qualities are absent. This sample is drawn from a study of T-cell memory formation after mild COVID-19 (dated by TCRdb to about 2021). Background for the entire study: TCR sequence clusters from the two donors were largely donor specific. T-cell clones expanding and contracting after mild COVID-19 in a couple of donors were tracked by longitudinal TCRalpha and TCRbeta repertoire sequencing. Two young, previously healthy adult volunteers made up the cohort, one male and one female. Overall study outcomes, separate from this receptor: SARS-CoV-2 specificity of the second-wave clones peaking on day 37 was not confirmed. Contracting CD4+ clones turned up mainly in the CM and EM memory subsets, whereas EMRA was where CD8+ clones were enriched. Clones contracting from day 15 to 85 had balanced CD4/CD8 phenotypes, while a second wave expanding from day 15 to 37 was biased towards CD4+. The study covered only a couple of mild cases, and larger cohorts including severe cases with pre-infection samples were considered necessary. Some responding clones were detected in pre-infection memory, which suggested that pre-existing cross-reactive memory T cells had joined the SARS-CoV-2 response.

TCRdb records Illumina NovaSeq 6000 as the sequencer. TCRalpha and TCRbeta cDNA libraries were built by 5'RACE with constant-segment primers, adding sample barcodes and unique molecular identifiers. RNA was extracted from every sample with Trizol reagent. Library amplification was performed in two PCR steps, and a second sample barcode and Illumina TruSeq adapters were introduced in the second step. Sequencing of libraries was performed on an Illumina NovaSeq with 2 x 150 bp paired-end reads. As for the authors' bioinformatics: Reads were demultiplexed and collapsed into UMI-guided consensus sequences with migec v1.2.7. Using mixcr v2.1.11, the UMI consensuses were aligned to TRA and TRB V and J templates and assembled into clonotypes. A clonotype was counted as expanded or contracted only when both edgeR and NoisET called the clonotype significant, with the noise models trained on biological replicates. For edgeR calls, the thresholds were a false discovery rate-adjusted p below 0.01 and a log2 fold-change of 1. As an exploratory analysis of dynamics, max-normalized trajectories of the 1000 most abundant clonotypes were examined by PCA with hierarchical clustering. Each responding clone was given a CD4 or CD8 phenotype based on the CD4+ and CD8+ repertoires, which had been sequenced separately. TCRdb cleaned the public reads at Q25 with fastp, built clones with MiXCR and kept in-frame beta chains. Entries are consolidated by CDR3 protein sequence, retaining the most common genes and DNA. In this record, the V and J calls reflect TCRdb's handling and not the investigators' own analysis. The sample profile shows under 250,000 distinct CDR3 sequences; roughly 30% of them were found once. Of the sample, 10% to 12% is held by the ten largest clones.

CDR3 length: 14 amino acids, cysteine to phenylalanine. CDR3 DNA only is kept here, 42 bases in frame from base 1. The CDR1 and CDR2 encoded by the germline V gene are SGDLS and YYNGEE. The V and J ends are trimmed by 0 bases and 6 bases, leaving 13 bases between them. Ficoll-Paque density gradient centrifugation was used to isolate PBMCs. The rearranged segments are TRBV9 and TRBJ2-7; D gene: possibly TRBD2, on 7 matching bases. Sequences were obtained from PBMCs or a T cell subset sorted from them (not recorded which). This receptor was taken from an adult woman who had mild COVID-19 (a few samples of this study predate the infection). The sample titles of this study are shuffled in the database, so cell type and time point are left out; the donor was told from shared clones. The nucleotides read TGTGCCAGCAGCGTAGCGGGGGGCCCGTTCGAGCAGTACTTC. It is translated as CASSVAGGPFEQYF. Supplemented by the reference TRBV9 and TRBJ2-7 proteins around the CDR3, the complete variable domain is DSGVTQTPKHLITATGQRVTLRCSPRSGDLSVYWYQQSLDQGLQFLIQYYNGEERAKGNILERFSAQQFPDLHSELNLSSLELGDSALYFCASSVAGGPFEQYFGPGTRLTVT.